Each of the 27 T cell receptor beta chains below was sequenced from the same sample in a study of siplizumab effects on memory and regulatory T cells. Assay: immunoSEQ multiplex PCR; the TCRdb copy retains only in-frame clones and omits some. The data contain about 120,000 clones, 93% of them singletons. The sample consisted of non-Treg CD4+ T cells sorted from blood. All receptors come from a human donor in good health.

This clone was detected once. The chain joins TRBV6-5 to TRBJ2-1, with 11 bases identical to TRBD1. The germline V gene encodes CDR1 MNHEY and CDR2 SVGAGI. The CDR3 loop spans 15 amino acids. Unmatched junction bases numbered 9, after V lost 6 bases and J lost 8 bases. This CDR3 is CASRVGTGGMYEQFF. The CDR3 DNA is TGTGCCAGCAGGGTTGGGACAGGGGGTATGTATGAGCAGTTCTTC.

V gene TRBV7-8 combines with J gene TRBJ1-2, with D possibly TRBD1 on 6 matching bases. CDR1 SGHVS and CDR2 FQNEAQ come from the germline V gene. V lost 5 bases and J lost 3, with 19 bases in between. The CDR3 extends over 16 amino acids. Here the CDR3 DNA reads TGTGCCAGCAGCCCCCGAGGGCGGGGGGGCGACTATGGCTACACCTTC. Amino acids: CASSPRGRGGDYGYTF.

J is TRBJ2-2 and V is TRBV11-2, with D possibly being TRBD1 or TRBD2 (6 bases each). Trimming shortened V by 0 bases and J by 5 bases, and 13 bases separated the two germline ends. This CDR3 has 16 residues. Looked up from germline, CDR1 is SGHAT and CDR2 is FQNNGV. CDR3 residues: CASSLDWGARTGELFF. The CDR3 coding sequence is TGTGCCAGCAGCTTAGATTGGGGGGCTAGAACCGGGGAGCTGTTTTTT.

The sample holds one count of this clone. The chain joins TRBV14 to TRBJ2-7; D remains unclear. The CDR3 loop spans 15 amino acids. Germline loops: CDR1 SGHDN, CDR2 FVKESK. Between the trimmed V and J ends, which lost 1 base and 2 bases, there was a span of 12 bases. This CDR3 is CASSQGEIPTYEQYF. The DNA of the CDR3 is TGTGCCAGCAGCCAAGGGGAAATACCGACCTACGAGCAGTACTTC. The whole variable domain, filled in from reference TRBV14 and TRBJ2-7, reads EAGVTQFPSHSVIEKGQTVTLRCDPISGHDNLYWYRRVMGKEIKFLLHFVKESKQDESGMPNNRFLAERTGGTYSTLKVQPAELEDSGVYFCASSQGEIPTYEQYFGPGTRLTVT.

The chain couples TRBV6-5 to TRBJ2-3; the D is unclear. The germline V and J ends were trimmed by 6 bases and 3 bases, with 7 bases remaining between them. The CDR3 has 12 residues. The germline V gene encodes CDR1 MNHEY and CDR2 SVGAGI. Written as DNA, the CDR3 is TGTGCCAGCAGGTCCGGTACAGATACGCAGTATTTT. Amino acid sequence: CASRSGTDTQYF.

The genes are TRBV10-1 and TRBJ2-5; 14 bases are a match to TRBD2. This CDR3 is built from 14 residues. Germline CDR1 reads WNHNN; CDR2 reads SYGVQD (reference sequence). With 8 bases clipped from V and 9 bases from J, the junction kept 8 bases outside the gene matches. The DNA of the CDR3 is TGCGCCAGCTACCGACTAGCGGGGGGGCTGGCCCAGTACTTC. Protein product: CASYRLAGGLAQYF.

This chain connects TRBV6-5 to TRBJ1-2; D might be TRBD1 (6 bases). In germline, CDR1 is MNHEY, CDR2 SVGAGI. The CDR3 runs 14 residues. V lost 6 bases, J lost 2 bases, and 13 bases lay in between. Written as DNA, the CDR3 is TGTGCCAGCAGCCGGACAGATTCAAACTATGGCTACACCTTC. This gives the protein CASSRTDSNYGYTF.

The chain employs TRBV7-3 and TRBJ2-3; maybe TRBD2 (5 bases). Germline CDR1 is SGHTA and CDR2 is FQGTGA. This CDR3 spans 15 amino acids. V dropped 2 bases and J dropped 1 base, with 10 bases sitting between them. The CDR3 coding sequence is TGTGCCAGCAGCTTAGGGAGTGGGGGCACAGATACGCAGTATTTT. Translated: CASSLGSGGTDTQYF.

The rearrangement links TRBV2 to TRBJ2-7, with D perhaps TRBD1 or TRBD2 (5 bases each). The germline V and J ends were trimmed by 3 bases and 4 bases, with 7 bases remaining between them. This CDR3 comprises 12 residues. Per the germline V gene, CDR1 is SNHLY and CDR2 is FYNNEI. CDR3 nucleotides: TGTGCCAGCAGTGATGGGACGTACGAGCAGTACTTC. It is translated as CASSDGTYEQYF.

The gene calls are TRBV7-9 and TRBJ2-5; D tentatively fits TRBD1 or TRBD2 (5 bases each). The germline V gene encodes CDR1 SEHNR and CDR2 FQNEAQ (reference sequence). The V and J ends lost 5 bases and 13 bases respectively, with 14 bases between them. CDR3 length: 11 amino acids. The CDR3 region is CASSTPGPTYF. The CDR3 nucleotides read TGTGCCAGCAGCACACCGGGACCGACGTACTTC.

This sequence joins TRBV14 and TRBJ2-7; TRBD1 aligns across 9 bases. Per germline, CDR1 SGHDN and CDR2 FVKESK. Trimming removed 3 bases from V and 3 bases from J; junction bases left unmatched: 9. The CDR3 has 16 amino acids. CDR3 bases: TGTGCCAGCAGCCATCCTCTGGGACAGGGCAGCTACGAGCAGTACTTC. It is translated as CASSHPLGQGSYEQYF.

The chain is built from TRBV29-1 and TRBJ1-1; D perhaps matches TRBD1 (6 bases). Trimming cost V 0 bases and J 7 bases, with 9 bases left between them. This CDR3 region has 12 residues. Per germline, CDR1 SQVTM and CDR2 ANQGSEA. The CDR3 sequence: CSVEDFRGEAFF. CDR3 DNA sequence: TGCAGCGTTGAAGATTTCAGGGGTGAAGCTTTCTTT.

The CDR3 nucleotides are TGTGCCACGGGGACCGGTGTAGCGGGGGCAGATACGCAGTATTTT. Translating gives CATGTGVAGADTQYF. J is TRBJ2-3 and V is TRBV7-9; 9 bases are a match to TRBD2. Germline lookup yields CDR1 SEHNR and CDR2 FQNEAQ (reference sequence). The junction had 12 bases not matched to a gene; V was cut back by 10 bases and J by 4 bases. This CDR3 comprises 15 residues.

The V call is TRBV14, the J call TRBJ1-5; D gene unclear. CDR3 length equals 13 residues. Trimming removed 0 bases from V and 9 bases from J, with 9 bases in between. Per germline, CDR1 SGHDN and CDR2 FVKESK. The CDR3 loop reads CASSQDQFGPQHF. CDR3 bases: TGTGCCAGCAGCCAAGACCAATTCGGGCCCCAGCATTTT.

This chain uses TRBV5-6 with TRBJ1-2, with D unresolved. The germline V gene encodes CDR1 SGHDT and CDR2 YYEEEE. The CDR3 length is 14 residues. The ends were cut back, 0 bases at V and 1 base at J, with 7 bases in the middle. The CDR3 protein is CASSLDAGNYGYTF. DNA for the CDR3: TGTGCCAGCAGCTTGGACGCGGGTAACTATGGCTACACCTTC.

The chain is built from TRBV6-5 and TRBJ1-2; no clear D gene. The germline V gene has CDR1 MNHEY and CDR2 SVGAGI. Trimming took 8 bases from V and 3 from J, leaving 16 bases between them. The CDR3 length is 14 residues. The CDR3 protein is CASPGGQAYYGYTF. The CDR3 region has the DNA TGTGCCAGCCCAGGCGGGCAGGCATACTATGGCTACACCTTC.

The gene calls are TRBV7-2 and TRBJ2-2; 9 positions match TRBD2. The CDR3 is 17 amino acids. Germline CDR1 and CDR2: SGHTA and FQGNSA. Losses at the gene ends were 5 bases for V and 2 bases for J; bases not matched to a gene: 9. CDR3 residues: CASSGRRGGANTGELFF. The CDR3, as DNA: TGTGCCAGCAGCGGCCGACGCGGGGGGGCTAACACCGGGGAGCTGTTTTTT.

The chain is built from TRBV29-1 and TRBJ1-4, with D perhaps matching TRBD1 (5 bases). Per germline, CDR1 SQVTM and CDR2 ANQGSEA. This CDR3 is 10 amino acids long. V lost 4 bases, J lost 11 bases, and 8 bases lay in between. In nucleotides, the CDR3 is TGCAGCGTTGTACAGGATAAACTGTTTTTT. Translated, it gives CSVVQDKLFF.

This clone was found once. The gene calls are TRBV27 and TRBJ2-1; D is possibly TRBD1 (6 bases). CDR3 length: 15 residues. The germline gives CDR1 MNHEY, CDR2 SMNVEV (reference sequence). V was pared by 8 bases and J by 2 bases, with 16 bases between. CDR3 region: CASHKGDTTYNEQFF. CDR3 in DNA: TGTGCCAGCCACAAGGGGGACACTACCTACAATGAGCAGTTCTTC.

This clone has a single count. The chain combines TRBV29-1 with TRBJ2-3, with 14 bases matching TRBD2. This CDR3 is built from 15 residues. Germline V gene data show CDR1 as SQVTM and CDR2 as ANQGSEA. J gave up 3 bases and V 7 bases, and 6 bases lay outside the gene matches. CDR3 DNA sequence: TGCAGCGGCCTCAGACTAGCGGGGGGGACAGATACGCAGTATTTT. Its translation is CSGLRLAGGTDTQYF.

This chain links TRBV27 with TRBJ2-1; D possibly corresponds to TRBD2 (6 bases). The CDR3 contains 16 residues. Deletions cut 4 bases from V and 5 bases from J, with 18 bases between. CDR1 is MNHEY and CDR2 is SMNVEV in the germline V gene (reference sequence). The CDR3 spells CASSSPRGNRHNEQFF. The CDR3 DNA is TGTGCCAGCAGTTCACCCCGCGGGAACAGACACAATGAGCAGTTCTTC.

The chain's CDR3 is CSAAGLAGGVGELFF. The CDR3 DNA is TGCAGCGCCGCCGGACTAGCGGGGGGAGTCGGGGAGCTGTTTTTT. The gene calls are TRBV29-1 and TRBJ2-2, with TRBD2 matching over 14 bases. Per the germline V gene, CDR1 is SQVTM and CDR2 is ANQGSEA. The CDR3 has 15 residues. The trim removed 7 bases at V and 7 bases at J, leaving 8 bases unmatched.

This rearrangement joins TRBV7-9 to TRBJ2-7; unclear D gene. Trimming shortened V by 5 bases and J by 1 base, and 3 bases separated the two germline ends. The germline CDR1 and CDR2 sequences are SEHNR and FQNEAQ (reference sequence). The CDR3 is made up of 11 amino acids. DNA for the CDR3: TGTGCCAGCAGCGGGTCCTACGAGCAGTACTTC. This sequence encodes CASSGSYEQYF.

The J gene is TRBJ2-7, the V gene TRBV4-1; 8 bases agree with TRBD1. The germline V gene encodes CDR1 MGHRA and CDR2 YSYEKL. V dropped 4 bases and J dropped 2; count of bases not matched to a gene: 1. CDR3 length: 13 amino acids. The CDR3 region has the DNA TGCGCCAGCAGCCCGACAGGGGCCTACGAGCAGTACTTC. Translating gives CASSPTGAYEQYF.

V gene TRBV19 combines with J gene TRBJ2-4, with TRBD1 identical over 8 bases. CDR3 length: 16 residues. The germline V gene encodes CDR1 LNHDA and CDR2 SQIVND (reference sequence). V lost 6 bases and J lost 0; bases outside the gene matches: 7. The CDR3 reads CASSLWTGSAKNIQYF. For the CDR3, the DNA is TGTGCCAGTAGCCTCTGGACAGGGTCAGCCAAAAACATTCAGTACTTC. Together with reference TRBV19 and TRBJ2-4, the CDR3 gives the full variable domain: DGGITQSPKYLFRKEGQNVTLSCEQNLNHDAMYWYRQDPGQGLRLIYYSQIVNDFQKGDIAEGYSVSREKKESFPLTVTSAQKNPTAFYLCASSLWTGSAKNIQYFGAGTRLSVL.

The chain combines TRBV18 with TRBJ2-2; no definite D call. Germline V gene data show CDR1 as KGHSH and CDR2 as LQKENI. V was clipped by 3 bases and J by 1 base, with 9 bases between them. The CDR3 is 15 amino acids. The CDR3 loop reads CASSPRGRNTGELFF. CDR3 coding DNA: TGTGCCAGCTCACCCCGTGGAAGGAACACCGGGGAGCTGTTTTTT.

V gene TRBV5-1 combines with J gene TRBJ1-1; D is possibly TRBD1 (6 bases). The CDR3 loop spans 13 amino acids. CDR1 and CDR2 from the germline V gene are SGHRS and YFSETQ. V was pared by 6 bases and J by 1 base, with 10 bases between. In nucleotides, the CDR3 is TGCGCCAGCAACGGACAGCAGAACACTGAAGCTTTCTTT. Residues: CASNGQQNTEAFF. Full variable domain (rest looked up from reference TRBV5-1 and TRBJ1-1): KAGVTQTPRYLIKTRGQQVTLSCSPISGHRSVSWYQQTPGQGLQFLFEYFSETQRNKGNFPGRFSGRQFSNSRSEMNVSTLELGDSALYLCASNGQQNTEAFFGQGTRLTVV.